One sample yielded the 9 T cell receptor beta chains listed below, sequenced in a study of T-cell reconstitution after alpha-beta-depleted transplantation in children. The library targeted TCRbeta and was prepared with unique molecular identifiers. TCRdb reprocessed the PCR reads with MiXCR, giving one entry per CDR3 protein. The sample has some 590,000 distinct CDR3 sequences; 10% are singletons. The specimen was PBMCs from the stem cell graft donor, collected from the stem cell graft. All receptors come from a human donor who donated a stem cell graft to a child with acute myeloid leukemia.

The sample holds many counts of this clonotype. The chain recombines TRBV20-1 with TRBJ2-2, with 7 bases identical to TRBD1. The ends lost 3 bases at V and 5 bases at J; junction bases unmatched: 9. CDR3 length: 15 residues. From germline, CDR1 is DFQATT and CDR2 SNEGSKA (reference sequence). The DNA for the CDR3 is TGCAGTGCTAGTCTGTCGAGGGGGCGAACCGGGGAGCTGTTTTTT. Translated: CSASLSRGRTGELFF.

V gene TRBV7-9 combines with J gene TRBJ1-3, with 8 bases matching TRBD1. This CDR3 is 14 amino acids long. Germline trimming cut 5 bases from V and 4 bases from J; bases unmatched to any gene: 4. CDR1 is SEHNR and CDR2 is FQNEAQ in the germline V gene (reference sequence). The CDR3 is CASSTDRGGNTIYF. The DNA of the CDR3 is TGTGCCAGCAGCACCGACAGGGGCGGAAACACCATATATTTT. The whole variable domain, filled in from reference TRBV7-9 and TRBJ1-3, reads DTGVSQNPRHKITKRGQNVTFRCDPISEHNRLYWYRQTLGQGPEFLTYFQNEAQLEKSRLLSDRFSAERPKGSFSTLEIQRTEQGDSAMYLCASSTDRGGNTIYFGEGSWLTVV.

This chain links TRBV5-1 with TRBJ2-1; the D is unclear. The CDR3 length is 15 residues. Germline-derived CDR1 and CDR2 are SGHRS and YFSETQ. With 0 bases removed from V and 1 base from J, the gap between germline ends came to 8 bases. The CDR3 nucleotides read TGCGCCAGCAGCTTGGAAAGGCGGTCCTACAATGAGCAGTTCTTC. This translates into CASSLERRSYNEQFF.

This clonotype was seen more than once but under ten times. This chain links TRBV12-3 or TRBV12-4 with TRBJ2-1; weak D call: TRBD1 (6 bases). The CDR3 has 17 residues. V was trimmed by 5 bases and J by 0 bases, leaving 17 bases between them. For the CDR3, the DNA is TGTGCCAGCAGTCCTACACAGGGTACCTTCTCCTACAATGAGCAGTTCTTC. Encoded protein: CASSPTQGTFSYNEQFF.

This clonotype was counted a few times. This chain joins TRBV6-2 or TRBV6-3 and TRBJ2-1, with D perhaps being TRBD1 or TRBD2 (5 bases each). Germline V gene data show CDR1 as MNHEY and CDR2 as SVGEGT. The V gene lost 4 bases and the J gene lost 6 bases, with 16 bases spanning the gap. The CDR3 loop spans 15 amino acids. In nucleotides, the CDR3 is TGTGCCAGCAGTTCAGGGACCAACTACGCCAATGAGCAGTTCTTC. This encodes CASSSGTNYANEQFF.

The table lists this clonotype with a few counts. The DNA of the CDR3 is TGTGCCAGCAGCTTCTCCTTTAGCACAGATACGCAGTATTTT. Translation: CASSFSFSTDTQYF. The genes are TRBV11-2 and TRBJ2-3; D unclear. The CDR3 runs to 14 residues. The V gene's germline CDR1 is SGHAT and CDR2 FQNNGV. V was shortened by 3 bases and J by 0 bases, with 7 bases between the two germline ends.

This clonotype has a handful of counts. J is TRBJ1-1 and V is TRBV28, with no clear D. The V gene's germline CDR1 is MDHEN and CDR2 SYDVKM. The CDR3 loop spans 13 amino acids. V lost 7 bases and J 7 bases, leaving 16 bases between the germline ends. CDR3 amino acids: CASNEVASSEAFF. The CDR3 DNA sequence: TGTGCCAGCAATGAGGTGGCGTCGAGTGAAGCTTTCTTT.

This clonotype has a handful of counts. The chain is built from TRBV7-8 and TRBJ2-4; 10 bases are a match to TRBD2. Germline V lookup: CDR1 SGHVS, CDR2 FQNEAQ. J lost 0 bases, V lost 5 bases, and 4 bases had no gene match. This CDR3 has 16 residues. The CDR3 DNA follows: TGTGCCAGCAGCACTAGCGGGGCGCTAGCCAAAAACATTCAGTACTTC. This encodes CASSTSGALAKNIQYF.

This clonotype has at least ten counts. The chain combines TRBV20-1 with TRBJ2-7; 13 bases align to TRBD2. The V segment lost 3 bases and the J segment 4 bases; nucleotides outside the gene matches: 0. This CDR3 region has 13 residues. CDR1 DFQATT and CDR2 SNEGSKA come from the germline V gene (reference sequence). CDR3 sequence (DNA): TGCAGTGCTAGGACTAGCGGGAGGTACGAGCAGTACTTC. It yields the protein CSARTSGRYEQYF.